Below are 27 T cell receptor beta chains sequenced from a single sample in a study of blood T cell repertoires in COVID-19. Produced via immunoSEQ multiplex PCR; TCRdb's table is partial and in-frame only. The sample yields about 74,000 clones, roughly nine tenths seen once. The sequenced sample consisted of peripheral blood. Source of these receptors: a human donor in a cohort sampled during active COVID-19.

The chain uses TRBV4-2 and TRBJ2-7; perhaps TRBD2 as D (5 bases). This CDR3 is 14 amino acids long. Germline CDR1 is LGHNA and CDR2 is YNFKEQ. Trimming took off 4 bases at V and 0 bases at J, with 10 bases between the two ends. The CDR3, as DNA: TGTGCCAGCAGCCCGGAGGAATACTCCTACGAGCAGTACTTC. Protein: CASSPEEYSYEQYF.

The chain couples TRBV18 to TRBJ2-5; TRBD2 might be the D (6 bases). CDR1 and CDR2 from the germline V gene are KGHSH and LQKENI. The V end lost 4 bases, the J end lost 4 bases, and 10 bases lay between the germline ends. This CDR3 spans 13 amino acids. The CDR3 bases are TGTGCCAGCTCACGGGGGGTTGCAGAGACCCAGTACTTC. Its protein is CASSRGVAETQYF.

The chain employs TRBV5-1 and TRBJ2-2, with 9 nucleotides matching TRBD2. CDR3 length equals 16 residues. The germline V gene has CDR1 SGHRS and CDR2 YFSETQ. V lost 5 bases, J lost 0 bases, and 5 bases stayed unmatched. CDR3 DNA sequence: TGCGCCAGCAGACCTAGCGGGATTGCGAACACCGGGGAGCTGTTTTTT. Translation: CASRPSGIANTGELFF. The full variable domain, in which reference TRBV5-1 and TRBJ2-2 provide the parts outside the CDR3, is KAGVTQTPRYLIKTRGQQVTLSCSPISGHRSVSWYQQTPGQGLQFLFEYFSETQRNKGNFPGRFSGRQFSNSRSEMNVSTLELGDSALYLCASRPSGIANTGELFFGEGSRLTVL.

V usage is TRBV4-1 and J usage is TRBJ2-2; 13 nucleotides align to TRBD2. There are 15 residues in the CDR3. Germline CDR1 MGHRA, CDR2 YSYEKL. With V trimmed by 4 bases and J by 6 bases, 2 bases remained unmatched. CDR3 sequence reads: CASSPGLAGAGELFF. The CDR3 DNA follows: TGCGCCAGCAGCCCCGGACTAGCGGGAGCCGGGGAGCTGTTTTTT.

The chain uses TRBV19 and TRBJ2-6; 7 bases line up with TRBD1. The CDR3 sequence is 18 residues long. Trimming took 0 bases from V and 0 from J; bases not matched to a gene: 5. Germline V gives CDR1 LNHDA, CDR2 SQIVND (reference sequence). CDR3: CASSIEDRRHSGANVLTF. The CDR3 DNA reads as TGTGCCAGTAGTATAGAGGACAGGAGACACTCTGGGGCCAACGTCCTGACTTTC.

V gene TRBV14 combines with J gene TRBJ2-5; 7 bases align to TRBD1. V was clipped by 3 bases and J by 3 bases; unmatched bases: 13. Germline V gene data show CDR1 as SGHDN and CDR2 as FVKESK. CDR3 length equals 17 residues. The CDR3 here is CASSQALGQVLKETQYF. CDR3 in DNA: TGTGCCAGCAGCCAGGCCCTCGGACAGGTTCTTAAAGAGACCCAGTACTTC.

The chain couples TRBV5-4 to TRBJ2-5; 8 bases map to TRBD1. V trimming: 4 bases; J trimming: 5 bases; junction bases outside the gene matches: 7. The CDR3 extends over 14 amino acids. From germline, CDR1 is SGHNT and CDR2 YYREEE (reference sequence). The CDR3 DNA reads TGTGCCAGCAGCAGTCGGACAGGGCAGGAGACCCAGTACTTC. Protein product: CASSSRTGQETQYF.

The genes are TRBV7-2 and TRBJ2-1; 8 bases line up with TRBD2. This CDR3 is 15 amino acids long. CDR1 SGHTA and CDR2 FQGNSA come from the germline V gene. Losses at the gene ends were 2 bases for V and 5 bases for J; bases not matched to a gene: 5. Here the CDR3 DNA reads TGTGCCAGCAGCTTAAGTTTAGCGGGAAACAATGAGCAGTTCTTC. Protein product: CASSLSLAGNNEQFF.

This rearrangement joins TRBV6-2 or TRBV6-3 to TRBJ2-7; TRBD2 matches 12 bases. Germline V lookup: CDR1 MNHEY, CDR2 SVGEGT. CDR3 length: 14 residues. V lost 5 bases and J lost 2; bases outside the gene matches: 1. The CDR3, as DNA: TGTGCCAGCAGTCGACTAGCGGGGGCCTACGAGCAGTACTTC. It translates to CASSRLAGAYEQYF.

The genes are TRBV18 and TRBJ2-5, with 12 bases fitting TRBD2. CDR3 length: 15 amino acids. J gave up 2 bases and V 6 bases, and 4 bases lay outside the gene matches. CDR1 and CDR2 from the germline V gene are KGHSH and LQKENI. The CDR3 here is CASSPSGRDQETQYF. Written as DNA, the CDR3 is TGTGCCAGCTCCCCTAGCGGGAGGGATCAAGAGACCCAGTACTTC.

This chain uses TRBV7-8 with TRBJ1-2; D is perhaps TRBD1 (6 bases). The CDR3 has 17 residues. Trimming cost V 2 bases and J 1 base, with 17 bases left between them. The germline gives CDR1 SGHVS, CDR2 FQNEAQ. The CDR3 bases are TGTGCCAGCAGCTTATACGCTCGGGGGGCGGTTAACTATGGCTACACCTTC. This gives the protein CASSLYARGAVNYGYTF.

This chain connects TRBV4-1 to TRBJ1-1; TRBD1 agrees at 7 bases. Germline V CDR1 and CDR2: MGHRA, YSYEKL. The J segment lost 1 base and the V segment lost 1 base, leaving 6 bases of the junction unmatched. This CDR3 contains 16 residues. The CDR3 here is CASSQGLGQWNTEAFF. CDR3 nucleotide sequence: TGCGCCAGCAGCCAAGGACTGGGACAGTGGAACACTGAAGCTTTCTTT.

The rearrangement links TRBV20-1 to TRBJ2-7; no definite D call. V dropped 5 bases and J dropped 3 bases, with 5 bases sitting between them. The CDR3 contains 10 residues. The germline CDR1 and CDR2 sequences are DFQATT and SNEGSKA (reference sequence). As DNA, the CDR3 is TGCAGTGCTCAAAACTACGAGCAGTACTTC. Translated: CSAQNYEQYF.

Here the CDR3 reads CASSLEGATEAFF. DNA for the CDR3: TGTGCCAGCAGTTTAGAAGGGGCCACTGAAGCTTTCTTT. The chain has TRBV27 and TRBJ1-1, with D perhaps matching TRBD1 (5 bases). This CDR3 is built from 13 residues. Trimming shortened V by 2 bases and J by 4 bases, and 8 bases separated the two germline ends. Germline V lookup: CDR1 MNHEY, CDR2 SMNVEV (reference sequence).

The chain combines TRBV30 with TRBJ1-3; no firm D call. Germline V gene data show CDR1 as GTSNPN and CDR2 as SVGIG (reference sequence). V was shortened by 1 base and J by 0 bases, with 4 bases between the two germline ends. The CDR3 totals 13 residues. The CDR3 is CAWSGSSGNTIYF. In nucleotides, the CDR3 is TGTGCCTGGAGTGGGAGCTCTGGAAACACCATATATTTT.

The V call is TRBV9, the J call TRBJ2-3; D gene unclear. Between the trimmed V and J ends, which lost 3 bases and 0 bases, there was a span of 14 bases. This CDR3 comprises 16 residues. Germline CDR1 reads SGDLS; CDR2 reads YYNGEE. The CDR3 region has the DNA TGTGCCAGCAGCGCTCACAGCCTTTCTAGCACAGATACGCAGTATTTT. Residues: CASSAHSLSSTDTQYF.

The chain has TRBV6-6 and TRBJ2-5; D unclear. This CDR3 spans 13 amino acids. The germline V gene encodes CDR1 MNHNY and CDR2 SVGAGI (reference sequence). V lost 10 bases to trimming and J lost 3 bases, with 15 bases between them. CDR3 sequence: CATSYPEEETQYF. CDR3 nucleotides: TGTGCCACCTCCTACCCCGAGGAAGAGACCCAGTACTTC.

This chain links TRBV7-3 with TRBJ2-3; 12 nucleotides match TRBD2. V lost 5 bases and J lost 9; bases outside the gene matches: 6. There are 14 residues in the CDR3. The germline V gene encodes CDR1 SGHTA and CDR2 FQGTGA. The CDR3 region is CASSPSGRADTQYF. CDR3 sequence (DNA): TGTGCCAGCAGCCCTAGCGGGAGGGCCGACACGCAGTATTTT.

The V and J genes are TRBV28 and TRBJ2-6, with 11 bases fitting TRBD1. The junction had 7 bases not matched to a gene; V was cut back by 8 bases and J by 4 bases. The germline V gene encodes CDR1 MDHEN and CDR2 SYDVKM. The CDR3 length is 16 residues. As DNA, the CDR3 is TGTGCCAGCCGGACAGGGGGCGCGGAAGGGGCCAACGTCCTGACTTTC. This codes for CASRTGGAEGANVLTF.

The V and J genes are TRBV3-1 (or the pseudogene TRBV3-2) and TRBJ2-2; D possibly corresponds to TRBD1 (5 bases). The CDR3 extends over 16 amino acids. Germline values: CDR1 LGHDT, CDR2 YNNKEL (reference sequence). V was clipped by 5 bases and J by 5 bases, with 18 bases between them. The CDR3 DNA reads TGTGCCAGCAGCGCGGACACCCTATTGGGGACCGGGGAGCTGTTTTTT. It codes for CASSADTLLGTGELFF.

This clone was recorded a few times. The chain employs TRBV6-2 or TRBV6-3 and TRBJ2-2, with 7 bases matching TRBD2. Germline V lookup: CDR1 MNHEY, CDR2 SVGEGT. Unmatched junction bases numbered 7, after V lost 6 bases and J lost 6 bases. This CDR3 is 14 amino acids long. The CDR3 coding sequence is TGTGCCAGCAGCCTAGCGGAGGCGTCCGGGGAGCTGTTTTTT. Translated: CASSLAEASGELFF.

The rearrangement links TRBV6-5 to TRBJ2-7, with D possibly being TRBD1 (5 bases). The V gene lost 2 bases and the J gene lost 0 bases, with 5 bases spanning the gap. The CDR3 contains 13 residues. The germline gives CDR1 MNHEY, CDR2 SVGAGI. CDR3 amino acids: CASSYRGSYEQYF. The CDR3 region has the DNA TGTGCCAGCAGTTACAGGGGCTCCTACGAGCAGTACTTC.

The CDR3 DNA sequence: TGTGCCAGCAGCTTAGAGGTTGGGGGGGCGCAGATTAATGAGCAGTTCTTC. Its protein is CASSLEVGGAQINEQFF. The chain recombines TRBV11-3 with TRBJ2-1; TRBD2 is a possible D gene (7 bases). The CDR3 sequence is 17 residues long. CDR1 and CDR2 (germline): SGHNT, YENEEA. The germline V and J ends were trimmed by 0 bases and 7 bases, with 19 bases remaining between them. The complete variable domain, with remaining parts taken from reference TRBV11-3 and TRBJ2-1, reads EAGVVQSPRYKIIEKKQPVAFWCNPISGHNTLYWYLQNLGQGPELLIRYENEEAVDDSQLPKDRFSAERLKGVDSTLKIQPAELGDSAVYLCASSLEVGGAQINEQFFGPGTRLTVL.

The rearrangement links TRBV15 to TRBJ2-7; D perhaps matches TRBD1 (6 bases). The CDR3 extends over 17 amino acids. Per germline, CDR1 LNHNV and CDR2 YYDKDF (reference sequence). Trimming removed 0 bases at V and 3 bases at J, with 18 bases between. CDR3 residues: CATSRDSPQGSYYEQYF. CDR3 in DNA: TGTGCCACCAGCAGAGATTCTCCCCAGGGGTCCTACTACGAGCAGTACTTC.

The J gene is TRBJ2-1, the V gene TRBV5-6; D is possibly TRBD2 (6 bases). The CDR3 is 13 residues long. V was trimmed by 1 base and J by 7 bases, leaving 9 bases between them. Looked up from germline, CDR1 is SGHDT and CDR2 is YYEEEE. The CDR3 bases are TGTGCCAGCAGCTTGATTGGAGGGAATGAGCAGTTCTTC. Translating gives CASSLIGGNEQFF.

The chain has TRBV2 and TRBJ2-3; D unresolved. The ends were cut back, 6 bases at V and 2 bases at J, with 15 bases in the middle. Germline V gene sequence: CDR1 SNHLY, CDR2 FYNNEI. The CDR3 totals 15 residues. The CDR3 nucleotides read TGTGCCAGCAGAGCGACTGATATAGACACAGATACGCAGTATTTT. This gives the protein CASRATDIDTDTQYF.

This chain links TRBV2 with TRBJ1-4; no definite D call. CDR1 SNHLY and CDR2 FYNNEI come from the germline V gene. The CDR3 sequence is 14 residues long. V lost 5 bases to trimming and J lost 3 bases, with 10 bases between them. CDR3 in amino acids: CASSLDLPNEKLFF. The CDR3 DNA reads TGTGCCAGCAGTTTGGACTTACCTAATGAAAAACTGTTTTTT. Filled out from reference TRBV2 and TRBJ1-4, the complete variable domain reads EPEVTQTPSHQVTQMGQEVILRCVPISNHLYFYWYRQILGQKVEFLVSFYNNEISEKSEIFDDQFSVERPDGSNFTLKIRSTKLEDSAMYFCASSLDLPNEKLFFGSGTQLSVL.